This T cell receptor beta chain derives from a study of cytomegalovirus exposure and HLA in healthy donors. Study conclusions and caveats: In vitro, three CMV-associated chains proved specific for CMV antigens.

The table came from immunoSEQ multiplex PCR; TCRdb's copy has only in-frame clones and leaves some out. Of 300,000 to 350,000 clones in the sample, 88% were seen once. With regard to this clone: Its specificity is unknown. This sample includes further DNA sequences coding for the same CDR3.

Germline V gene sequence: CDR1 SGHTA, CDR2 FQGNSA. The CDR3 contains 12 residues. V lost 5 bases and J lost 7, with 9 bases in between. The material sequenced was PBMCs. The TCR originated in a man between 25 and 39 years old in good health and CMV-seronegative. This chain joins TRBV7-2 and TRBJ2-1; D unresolved. CDR3 DNA: TGTGCCAGCAGCCTAAGTCTAAATGAGCAGTTCTTC. Residues: CASSLSLNEQFF.